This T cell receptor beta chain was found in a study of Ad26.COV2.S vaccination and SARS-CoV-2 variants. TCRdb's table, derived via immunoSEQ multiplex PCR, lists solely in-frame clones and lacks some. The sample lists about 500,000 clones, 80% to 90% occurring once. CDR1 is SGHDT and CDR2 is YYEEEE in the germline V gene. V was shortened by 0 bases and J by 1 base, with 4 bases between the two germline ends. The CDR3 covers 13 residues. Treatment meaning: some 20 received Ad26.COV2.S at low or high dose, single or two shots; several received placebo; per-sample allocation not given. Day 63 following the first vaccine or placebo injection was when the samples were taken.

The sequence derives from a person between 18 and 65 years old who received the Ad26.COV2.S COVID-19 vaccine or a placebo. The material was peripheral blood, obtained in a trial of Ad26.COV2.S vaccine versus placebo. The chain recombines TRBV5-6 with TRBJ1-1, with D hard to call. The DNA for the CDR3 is TGTGCCAGCAGCTTGGGAGAGAACACTGAAGCTTTCTTT. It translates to CASSLGENTEAFF.